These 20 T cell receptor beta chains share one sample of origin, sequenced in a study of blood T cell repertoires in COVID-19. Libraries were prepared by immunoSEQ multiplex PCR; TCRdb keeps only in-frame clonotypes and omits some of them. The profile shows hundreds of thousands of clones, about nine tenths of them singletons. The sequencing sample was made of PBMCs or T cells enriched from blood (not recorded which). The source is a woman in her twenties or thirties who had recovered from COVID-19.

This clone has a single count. The CDR3 DNA sequence: TGTGCCAGCAGTGAAAGAGCGGGGAGAACTGAAGCTTTCTTT. Its translation is CASSERAGRTEAFF. The chain is built from TRBV6-1 and TRBJ1-1; D unresolved. This CDR3 is 14 amino acids long. Germline V CDR1 and CDR2: MNHNS, SASEGT. V lost 2 bases and J lost 5, with 12 bases in between.

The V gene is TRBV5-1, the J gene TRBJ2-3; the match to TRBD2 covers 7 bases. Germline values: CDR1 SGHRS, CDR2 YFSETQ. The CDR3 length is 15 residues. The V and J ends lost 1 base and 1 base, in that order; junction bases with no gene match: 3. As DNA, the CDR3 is TGCGCCAGCAGCTTGCGGACTAGTCGCACAGATACGCAGTATTTT. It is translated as CASSLRTSRTDTQYF.

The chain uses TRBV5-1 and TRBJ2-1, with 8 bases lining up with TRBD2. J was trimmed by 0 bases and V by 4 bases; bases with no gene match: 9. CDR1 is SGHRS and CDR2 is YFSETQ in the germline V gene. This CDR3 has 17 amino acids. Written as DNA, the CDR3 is TGCGCCAGCAGCCCACAGGAACTAGCGGCCTCCTACAATGAGCAGTTCTTC. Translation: CASSPQELAASYNEQFF. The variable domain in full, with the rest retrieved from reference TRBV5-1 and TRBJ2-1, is KAGVTQTPRYLIKTRGQQVTLSCSPISGHRSVSWYQQTPGQGLQFLFEYFSETQRNKGNFPGRFSGRQFSNSRSEMNVSTLELGDSALYLCASSPQELAASYNEQFFGPGTRLTVL.

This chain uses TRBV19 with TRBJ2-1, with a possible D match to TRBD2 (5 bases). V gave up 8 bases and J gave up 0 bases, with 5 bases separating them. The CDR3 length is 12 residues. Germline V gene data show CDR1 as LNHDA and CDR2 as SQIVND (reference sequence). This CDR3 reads CASGLSYNEQFF. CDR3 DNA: TGTGCCAGTGGACTCTCCTACAATGAGCAGTTCTTC. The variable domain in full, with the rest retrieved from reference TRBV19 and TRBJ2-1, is DGGITQSPKYLFRKEGQNVTLSCEQNLNHDAMYWYRQDPGQGLRLIYYSQIVNDFQKGDIAEGYSVSREKKESFPLTVTSAQKNPTAFYLCASGLSYNEQFFGPGTRLTVL.

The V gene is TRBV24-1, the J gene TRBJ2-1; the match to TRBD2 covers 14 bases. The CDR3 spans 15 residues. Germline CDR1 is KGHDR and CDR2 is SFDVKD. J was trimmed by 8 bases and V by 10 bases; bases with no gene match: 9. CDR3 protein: CATTTGLAGEDEQFF. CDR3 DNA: TGTGCCACGACGACGGGACTAGCGGGAGAGGATGAGCAGTTCTTC.

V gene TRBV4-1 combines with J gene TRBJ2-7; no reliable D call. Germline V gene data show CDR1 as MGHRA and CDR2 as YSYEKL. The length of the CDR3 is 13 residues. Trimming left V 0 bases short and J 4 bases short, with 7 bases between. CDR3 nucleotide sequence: TGCGCCAGCAGCCAAGACCCCTATTACGAGCAGTACTTC. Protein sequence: CASSQDPYYEQYF.

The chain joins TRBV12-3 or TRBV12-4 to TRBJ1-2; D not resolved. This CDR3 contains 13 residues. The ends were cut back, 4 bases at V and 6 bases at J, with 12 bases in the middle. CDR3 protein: CASSYFRGDGYTF. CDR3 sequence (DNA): TGTGCCAGCAGTTACTTCCGGGGAGATGGCTACACCTTC.

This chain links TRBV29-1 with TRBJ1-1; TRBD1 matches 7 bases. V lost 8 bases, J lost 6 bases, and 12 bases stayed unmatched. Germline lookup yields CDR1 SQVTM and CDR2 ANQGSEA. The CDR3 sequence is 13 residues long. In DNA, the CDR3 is TGCAGCACGCGGACAGGCTATTTCGCTGAAGCTTTCTTT. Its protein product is CSTRTGYFAEAFF.

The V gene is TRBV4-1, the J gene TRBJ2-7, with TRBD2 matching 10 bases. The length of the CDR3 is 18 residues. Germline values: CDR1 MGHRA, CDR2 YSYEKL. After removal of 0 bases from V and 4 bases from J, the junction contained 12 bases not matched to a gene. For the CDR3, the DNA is TGCGCCAGCAGCCAAGATGCCACTAGGACTAGCGGACTATACGAGCAGTACTTC. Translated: CASSQDATRTSGLYEQYF.

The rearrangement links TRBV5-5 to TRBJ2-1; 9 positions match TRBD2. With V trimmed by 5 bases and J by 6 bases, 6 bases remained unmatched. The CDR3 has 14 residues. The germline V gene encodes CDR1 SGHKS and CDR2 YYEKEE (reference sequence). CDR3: CASRTGTSLNEQFF. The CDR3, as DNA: TGTGCCAGCAGAACCGGGACTAGCCTCAATGAGCAGTTCTTC.

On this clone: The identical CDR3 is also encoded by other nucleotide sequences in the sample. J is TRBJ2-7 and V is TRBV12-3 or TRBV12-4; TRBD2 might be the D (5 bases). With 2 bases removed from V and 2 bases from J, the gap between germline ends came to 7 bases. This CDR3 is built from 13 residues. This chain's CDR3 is CASSLSGTYEQYF. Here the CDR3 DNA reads TGTGCCAGCAGTTTAAGCGGCACCTACGAGCAGTACTTC.

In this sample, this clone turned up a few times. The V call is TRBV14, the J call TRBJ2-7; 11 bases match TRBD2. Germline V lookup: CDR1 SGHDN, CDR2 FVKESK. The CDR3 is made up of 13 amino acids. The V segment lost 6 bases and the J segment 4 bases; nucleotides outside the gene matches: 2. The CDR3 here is CASRGTSGYEQYF. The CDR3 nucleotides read TGTGCCAGCAGGGGGACTAGCGGATACGAGCAGTACTTC. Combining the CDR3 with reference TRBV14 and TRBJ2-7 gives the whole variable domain EAGVTQFPSHSVIEKGQTVTLRCDPISGHDNLYWYRRVMGKEIKFLLHFVKESKQDESGMPNNRFLAERTGGTYSTLKVQPAELEDSGVYFCASRGTSGYEQYFGPGTRLTVT.

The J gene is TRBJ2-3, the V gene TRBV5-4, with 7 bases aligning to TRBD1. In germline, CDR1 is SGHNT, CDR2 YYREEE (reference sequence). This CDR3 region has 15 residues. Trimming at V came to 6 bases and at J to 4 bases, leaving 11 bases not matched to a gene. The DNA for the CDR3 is TGTGCCAGCAACCAGAAGACAGGGTATTCAGATACGCAGTATTTT. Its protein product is CASNQKTGYSDTQYF.

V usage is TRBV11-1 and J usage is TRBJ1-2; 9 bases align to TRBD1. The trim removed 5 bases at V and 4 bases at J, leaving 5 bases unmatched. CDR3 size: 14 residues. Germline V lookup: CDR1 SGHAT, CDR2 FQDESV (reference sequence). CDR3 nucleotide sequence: TGTGCCAGCAGCCCGGGACAGGGTACCTATGGCTACACCTTC. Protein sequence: CASSPGQGTYGYTF.

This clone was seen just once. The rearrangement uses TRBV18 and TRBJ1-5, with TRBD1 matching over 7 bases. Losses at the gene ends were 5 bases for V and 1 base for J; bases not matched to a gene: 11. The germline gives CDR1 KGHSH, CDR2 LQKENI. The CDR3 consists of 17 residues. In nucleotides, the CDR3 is TGTGCCAGCTCATTTCGACAGGGCGGAAGGAGCAATCAGCCCCAGCATTTT. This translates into CASSFRQGGRSNQPQHF.

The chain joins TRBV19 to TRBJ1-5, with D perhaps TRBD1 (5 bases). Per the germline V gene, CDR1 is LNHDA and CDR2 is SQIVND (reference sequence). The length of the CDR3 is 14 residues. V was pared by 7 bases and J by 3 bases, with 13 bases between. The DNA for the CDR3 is TGTGCCAGTACTACCCGGGACTACAATCAGCCCCAGCATTTT. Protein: CASTTRDYNQPQHF. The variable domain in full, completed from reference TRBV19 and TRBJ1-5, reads DGGITQSPKYLFRKEGQNVTLSCEQNLNHDAMYWYRQDPGQGLRLIYYSQIVNDFQKGDIAEGYSVSREKKESFPLTVTSAQKNPTAFYLCASTTRDYNQPQHFGDGTRLSIL.

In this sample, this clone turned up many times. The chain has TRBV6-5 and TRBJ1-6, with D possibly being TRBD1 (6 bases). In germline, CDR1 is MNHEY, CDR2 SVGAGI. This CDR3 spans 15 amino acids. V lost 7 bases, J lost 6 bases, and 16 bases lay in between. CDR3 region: CASTKRTEINSPLHF. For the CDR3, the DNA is TGTGCCAGCACCAAAAGGACAGAGATTAATTCACCCCTCCACTTT.

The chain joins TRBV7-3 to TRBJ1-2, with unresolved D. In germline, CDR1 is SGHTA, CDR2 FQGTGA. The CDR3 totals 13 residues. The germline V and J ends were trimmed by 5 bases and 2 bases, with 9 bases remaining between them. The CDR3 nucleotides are TGTGCCAGCAGCCCCGGGATGAACTATGGCTACACCTTC. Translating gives CASSPGMNYGYTF.

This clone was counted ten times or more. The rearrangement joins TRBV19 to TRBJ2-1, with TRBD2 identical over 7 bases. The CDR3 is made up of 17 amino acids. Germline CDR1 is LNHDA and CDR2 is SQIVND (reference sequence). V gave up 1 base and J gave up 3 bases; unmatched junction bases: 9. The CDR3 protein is CASSIAGGTTYYNEQFF. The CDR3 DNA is TGTGCCAGTAGTATAGCTGGCGGGACTACCTACTACAATGAGCAGTTCTTC.

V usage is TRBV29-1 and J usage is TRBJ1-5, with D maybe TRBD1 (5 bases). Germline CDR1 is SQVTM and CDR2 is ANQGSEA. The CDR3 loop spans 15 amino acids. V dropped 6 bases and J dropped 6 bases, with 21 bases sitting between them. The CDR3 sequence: CSVAFGGRGAQPQHF. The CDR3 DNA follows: TGCAGCGTGGCATTCGGCGGGAGGGGAGCTCAGCCCCAGCATTTT.